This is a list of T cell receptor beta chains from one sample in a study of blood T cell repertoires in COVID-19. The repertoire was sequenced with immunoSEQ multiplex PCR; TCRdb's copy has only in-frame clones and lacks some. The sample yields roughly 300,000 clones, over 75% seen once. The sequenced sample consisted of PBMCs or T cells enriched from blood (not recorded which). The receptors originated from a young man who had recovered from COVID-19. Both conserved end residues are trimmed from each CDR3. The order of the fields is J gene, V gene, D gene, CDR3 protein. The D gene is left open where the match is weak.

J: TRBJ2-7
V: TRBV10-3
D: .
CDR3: AIRDRVSSYEQY

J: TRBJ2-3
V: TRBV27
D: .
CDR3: ASKINTGSGQY

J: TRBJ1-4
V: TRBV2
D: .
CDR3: ASSPGTATNEKLF

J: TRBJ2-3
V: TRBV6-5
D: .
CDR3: ASSYFGGAQY

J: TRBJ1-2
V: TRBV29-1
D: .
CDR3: SVDQGLILGYT

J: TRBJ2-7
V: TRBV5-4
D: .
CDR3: ASSKKDTRSYEQY

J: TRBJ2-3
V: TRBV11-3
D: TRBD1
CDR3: ASSSSGGTADTQY

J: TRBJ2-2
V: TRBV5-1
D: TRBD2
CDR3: ASSVGTSGNTGELF

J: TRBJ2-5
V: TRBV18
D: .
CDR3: ASSTGGLEQETQY

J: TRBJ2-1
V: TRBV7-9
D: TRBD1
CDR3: ASSLTGGNEQF

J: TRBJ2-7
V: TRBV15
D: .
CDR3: ATSRDRFPGGVDEQY

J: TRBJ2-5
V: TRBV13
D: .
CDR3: ASSLGRGDQETQY